This TCR beta chain was identified during a study of blood T cells in healthy people across ages. Study results and limitations: Per-million-T-cell TCR beta diversity fell roughly linearly with age. Naive and antigen-experienced cells were not separated, limiting conclusive comparison.

On this clonotype: Its antigen remains unidentified.

A second about 7 to 12 cycle PCR used barcoded and J-beta primers. Each cDNA molecule carried a tag from a template-switch adaptor that contained 12 random nucleotides. One entry per CDR3 protein, called by TCRdb with MiXCR from the 5' RACE reads. The repertoire holds 710,000 or so distinct CDR3 sequences, 22% seen once, with 22% in the top ten. Trimming cost V 7 bases and J 7 bases, with 23 bases left between them. The CDR3 length is 15 residues. CDR1 is SQVTM, CDR2 ANQGSEA, per germline. Sample donors were healthy Caucasian individuals that came from Russia, aged roughly 6 to 100. The chain links TRBV29-1 to TRBJ2-4; D is perhaps TRBD1 (6 bases). Sequenced: blood. This TCR derives from an older man in good health. The CDR3 region has the DNA TGCAGCGCAATCGATCTACAGGGTCTCCGGAACATTCAGTACTTC. As protein: CSAIDLQGLRNIQYF.